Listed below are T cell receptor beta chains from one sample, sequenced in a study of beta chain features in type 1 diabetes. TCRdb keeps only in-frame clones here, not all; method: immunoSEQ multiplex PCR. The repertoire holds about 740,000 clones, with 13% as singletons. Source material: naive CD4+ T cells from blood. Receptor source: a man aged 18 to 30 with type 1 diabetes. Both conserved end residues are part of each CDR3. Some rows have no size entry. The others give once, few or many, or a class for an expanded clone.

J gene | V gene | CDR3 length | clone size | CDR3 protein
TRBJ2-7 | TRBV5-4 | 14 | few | CASSRDRANYEQYF
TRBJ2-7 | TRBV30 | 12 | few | CAWSVGASEQYF
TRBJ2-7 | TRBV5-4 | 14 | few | CASRGQGDYYEQYF
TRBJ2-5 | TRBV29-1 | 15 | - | CSVARVGQGGETQYF
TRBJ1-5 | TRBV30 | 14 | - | CAFQDSDSNQPQHF
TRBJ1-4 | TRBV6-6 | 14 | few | CASSYEKWDEKLFF
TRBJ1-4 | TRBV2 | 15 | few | CASSDLDATNEKLFF
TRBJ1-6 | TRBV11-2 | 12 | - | CASSLEAFSLHF
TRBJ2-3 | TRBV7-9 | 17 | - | CASSLLDRPSSTDTQYF
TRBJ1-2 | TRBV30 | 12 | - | CAFGTFYGGYTF
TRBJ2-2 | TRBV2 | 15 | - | CASSERGGNTGELFF
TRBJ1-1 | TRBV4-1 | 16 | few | CASSPGGTLMNTEAFF
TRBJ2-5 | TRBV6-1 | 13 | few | CATSIAWEETQYF
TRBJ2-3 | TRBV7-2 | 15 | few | CASSPPERRTDTQYF
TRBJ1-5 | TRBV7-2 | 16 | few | CASSSYAGQGDQPQHF
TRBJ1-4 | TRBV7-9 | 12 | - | CASSLLGTSLFF
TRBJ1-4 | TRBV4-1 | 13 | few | CASSGGSNEKLFF
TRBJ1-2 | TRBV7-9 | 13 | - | CASSAQGLWGYTF
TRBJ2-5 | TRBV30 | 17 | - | CAWSAVRTSGGGKTQYF
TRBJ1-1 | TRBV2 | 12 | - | CASSEALAEAFF
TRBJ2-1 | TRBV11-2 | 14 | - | CASSLISVQNEQFF
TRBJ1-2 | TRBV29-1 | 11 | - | CSGTLGQGYTF
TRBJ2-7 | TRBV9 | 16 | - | CASSVGEVTSSYEQYF
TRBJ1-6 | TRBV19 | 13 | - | CASRQLNNSPLHF
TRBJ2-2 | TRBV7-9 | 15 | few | CASSFPRENTGELFF
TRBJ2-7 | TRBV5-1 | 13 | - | CASSYGAEGEQYF
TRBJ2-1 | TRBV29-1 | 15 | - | CSVTTSGTRNNEQFF
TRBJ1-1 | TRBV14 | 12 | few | CASSQVYGEAFF
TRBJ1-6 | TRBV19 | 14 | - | CASSGQVLNSPLHF
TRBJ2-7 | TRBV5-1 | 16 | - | CASSIRPDTSSYEQYF
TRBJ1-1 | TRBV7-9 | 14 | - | CASSLLGTDTEAFF
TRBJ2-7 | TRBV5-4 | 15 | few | CASSLAVAGVYEQYF
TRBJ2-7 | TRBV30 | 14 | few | CAWSVLLGSYEQYF
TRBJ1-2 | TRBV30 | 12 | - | CAWASTGVGYTF
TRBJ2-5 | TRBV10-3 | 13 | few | CAISSSEAETQYF
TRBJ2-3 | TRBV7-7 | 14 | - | CASSLLSSTDTQYF
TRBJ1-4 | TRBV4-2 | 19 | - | CASSQDVFLAGAFNEKLFF
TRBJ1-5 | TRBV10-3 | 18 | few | CAISESTQGWGLGEPQHF
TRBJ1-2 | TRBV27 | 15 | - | CASRPRTGANYGYTF
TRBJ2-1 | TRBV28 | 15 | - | CASSFRGPSYNEQFF